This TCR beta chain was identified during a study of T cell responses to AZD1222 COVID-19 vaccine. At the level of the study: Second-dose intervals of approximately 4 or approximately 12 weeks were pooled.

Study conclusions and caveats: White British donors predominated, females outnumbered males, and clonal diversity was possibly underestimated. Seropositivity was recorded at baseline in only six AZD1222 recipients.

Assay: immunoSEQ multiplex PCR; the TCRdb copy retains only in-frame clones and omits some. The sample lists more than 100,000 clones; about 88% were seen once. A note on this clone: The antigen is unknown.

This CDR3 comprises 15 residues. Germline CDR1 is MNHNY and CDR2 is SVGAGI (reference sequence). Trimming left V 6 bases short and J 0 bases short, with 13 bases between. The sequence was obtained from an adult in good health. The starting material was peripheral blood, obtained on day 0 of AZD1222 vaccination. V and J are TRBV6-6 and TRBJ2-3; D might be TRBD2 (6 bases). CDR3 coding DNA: TGTGCCAGCAGACTTGGCGGGGCGAGCACAGATACGCAGTATTTT. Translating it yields CASRLGGASTDTQYF.